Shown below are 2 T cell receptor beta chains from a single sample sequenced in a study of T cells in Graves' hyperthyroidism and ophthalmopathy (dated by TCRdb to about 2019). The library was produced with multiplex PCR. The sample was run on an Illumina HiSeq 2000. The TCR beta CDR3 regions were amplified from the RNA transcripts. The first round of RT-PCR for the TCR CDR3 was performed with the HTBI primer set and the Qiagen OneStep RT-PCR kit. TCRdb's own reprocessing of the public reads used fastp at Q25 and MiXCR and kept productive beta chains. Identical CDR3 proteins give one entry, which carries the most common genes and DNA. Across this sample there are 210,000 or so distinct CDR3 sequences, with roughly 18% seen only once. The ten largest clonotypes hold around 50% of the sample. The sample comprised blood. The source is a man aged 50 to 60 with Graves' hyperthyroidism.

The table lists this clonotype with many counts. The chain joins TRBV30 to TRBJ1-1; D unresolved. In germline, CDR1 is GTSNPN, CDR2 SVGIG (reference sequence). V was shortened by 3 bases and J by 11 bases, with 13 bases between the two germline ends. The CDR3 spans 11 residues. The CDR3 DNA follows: TGTGCCTGGAGGTTAGTAGGGAGTGCTTTCTTT. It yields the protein CAWRLVGSAFF.

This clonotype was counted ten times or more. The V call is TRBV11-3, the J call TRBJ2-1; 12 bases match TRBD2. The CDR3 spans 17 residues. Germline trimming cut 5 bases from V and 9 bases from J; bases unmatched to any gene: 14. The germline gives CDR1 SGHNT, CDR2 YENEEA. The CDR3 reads CASSARQLAGGPVEQFF. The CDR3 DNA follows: TGTGCCAGCAGCGCCCGCCAGCTAGCGGGAGGGCCGGTTGAGCAGTTCTTC.